One sample yielded the 9 T cell receptor beta chains listed below, sequenced in a study of blood T cell repertoires in COVID-19. Clones were read by immunoSEQ multiplex PCR, and TCRdb kept only the in-frame ones, dropping some. The sample consists of around 370,000 clones, around 90% of them appearing once. What was sequenced was peripheral blood. The receptors were sampled from a man aged 18 to 29 with active or convalescent COVID-19.

The rearrangement joins TRBV7-2 to TRBJ2-1; 7 positions match TRBD2. V was clipped by 5 bases and J by 6 bases; unmatched bases: 13. The CDR3 runs 16 residues. Looked up from germline, CDR1 is SGHTA and CDR2 is FQGNSA. The DNA for the CDR3 is TGTGCCAGCAGCCTTACACGGGCGGGAGAGTCCAATGAGCAGTTCTTC. It encodes CASSLTRAGESNEQFF.

On this clone: Other DNA sequences within the sample encode an identical CDR3. The chain is built from TRBV27 and TRBJ2-1, with TRBD2 matching 14 bases. This CDR3 is 15 amino acids long. The J segment lost 6 bases and the V segment lost 5 bases, leaving 3 bases of the junction unmatched. Germline V CDR1 and CDR2: MNHEY, SMNVEV (reference sequence). CDR3: CASSPGLAGGNEQFF. The CDR3 DNA reads as TGTGCCAGCAGTCCCGGACTAGCGGGAGGCAATGAGCAGTTCTTC.

The chain links TRBV27 to TRBJ1-1; D is possibly TRBD1 (5 bases). This CDR3 comprises 17 residues. Trimming removed 0 bases at V and 0 bases at J, with 14 bases between. Germline V lookup: CDR1 MNHEY, CDR2 SMNVEV (reference sequence). The CDR3 loop is CASSLSSYWDLNTEAFF. The CDR3 DNA is TGTGCCAGCAGTTTATCTTCTTATTGGGACTTGAACACTGAAGCTTTCTTT.

The rearrangement uses TRBV4-3 and TRBJ2-3, with D hard to call. This CDR3 has 15 amino acids. Trimming removed 0 bases at V and 1 base at J, with 8 bases between. Germline CDR1 LGHNA, CDR2 YSLEER. The DNA for the CDR3 is TGCGCCAGCAGCCAAGATCACACCCGCACAGATACGCAGTATTTT. Encoded protein: CASSQDHTRTDTQYF.

The J gene is TRBJ2-7, the V gene TRBV6-5; TRBD1 agrees at 7 bases. The CDR3 runs 14 residues. After removal of 5 bases from V and 0 bases from J, the junction contained 4 bases not matched to a gene. From germline, CDR1 is MNHEY and CDR2 SVGAGI. CDR3 DNA: TGTGCCAGCAGTAAGGACAGGAGCTCCTACGAGCAGTACTTC. Amino acid sequence: CASSKDRSSYEQYF.

V gene TRBV2 combines with J gene TRBJ2-5; 9 bases fit TRBD2. CDR1 SNHLY and CDR2 FYNNEI come from the germline V gene. This CDR3 has 14 residues. Germline trimming cut 7 bases from V and 5 bases from J; bases unmatched to any gene: 8. In nucleotides, the CDR3 is TGTGCCAGCATGCTGGGACTAGCATCCGAGACCCAGTACTTC. The encoded protein is CASMLGLASETQYF.

This rearrangement joins TRBV28 to TRBJ2-7; D is uncertain. The germline V and J ends were trimmed by 6 bases and 8 bases, with 11 bases remaining between them. This CDR3 has 11 residues. Germline V gene sequence: CDR1 MDHEN, CDR2 SYDVKM. The CDR3 loop is CASSSPSKQYF. CDR3 nucleotides: TGTGCCAGCAGCTCCCCTAGTAAGCAGTACTTC.

About this clone itself: This CDR3 is also generated by other DNA sequences in the sample. V is TRBV18 and J is TRBJ1-1, with D hard to call. Per germline, CDR1 KGHSH and CDR2 LQKENI. This CDR3 has 13 residues. V lost 0 bases and J lost 1, with 3 bases in between. The CDR3: CASSPPQNTEAFF. In nucleotides, the CDR3 is TGTGCCAGCTCACCACCCCAGAACACTGAAGCTTTCTTT.

This chain uses TRBV27 with TRBJ1-4; possible D gene TRBD1, 6 bases. Trimming removed 0 bases at V and 8 bases at J, with 22 bases between. CDR3 length equals 18 residues. Looked up from germline, CDR1 is MNHEY and CDR2 is SMNVEV (reference sequence). The CDR3 loop is CASSLSGPYGGPYEKLFF. As DNA, the CDR3 is TGTGCCAGCAGTTTATCAGGGCCGTACGGGGGGCCTTACGAAAAACTGTTTTTT.